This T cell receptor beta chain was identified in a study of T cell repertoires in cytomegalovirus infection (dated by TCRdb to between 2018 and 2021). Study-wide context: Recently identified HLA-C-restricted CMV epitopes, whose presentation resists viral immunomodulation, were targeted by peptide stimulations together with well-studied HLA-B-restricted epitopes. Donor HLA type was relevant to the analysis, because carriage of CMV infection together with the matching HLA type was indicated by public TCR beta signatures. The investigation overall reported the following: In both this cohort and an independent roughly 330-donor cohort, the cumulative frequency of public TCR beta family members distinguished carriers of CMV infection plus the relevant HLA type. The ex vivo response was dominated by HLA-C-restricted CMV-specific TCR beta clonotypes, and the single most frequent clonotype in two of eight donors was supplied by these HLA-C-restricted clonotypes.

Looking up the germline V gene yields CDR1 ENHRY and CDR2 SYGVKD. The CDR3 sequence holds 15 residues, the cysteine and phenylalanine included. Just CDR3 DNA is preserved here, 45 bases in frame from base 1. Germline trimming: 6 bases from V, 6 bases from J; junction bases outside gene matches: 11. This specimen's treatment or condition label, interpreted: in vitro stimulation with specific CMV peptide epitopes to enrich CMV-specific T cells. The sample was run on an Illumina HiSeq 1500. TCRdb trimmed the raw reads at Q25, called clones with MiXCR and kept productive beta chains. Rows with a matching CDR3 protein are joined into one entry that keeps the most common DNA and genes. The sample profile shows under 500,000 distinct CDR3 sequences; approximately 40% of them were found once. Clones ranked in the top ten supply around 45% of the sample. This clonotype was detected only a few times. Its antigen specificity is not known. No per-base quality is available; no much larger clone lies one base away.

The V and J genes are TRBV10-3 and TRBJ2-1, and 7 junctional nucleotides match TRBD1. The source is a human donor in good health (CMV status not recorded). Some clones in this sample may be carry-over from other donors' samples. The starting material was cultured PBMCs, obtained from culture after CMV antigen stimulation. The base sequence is TGTGCCATCAGACCGGGACAGAGTCCGCGCAATGAGCAGTTCTTC. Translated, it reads CAIRPGQSPRNEQFF.